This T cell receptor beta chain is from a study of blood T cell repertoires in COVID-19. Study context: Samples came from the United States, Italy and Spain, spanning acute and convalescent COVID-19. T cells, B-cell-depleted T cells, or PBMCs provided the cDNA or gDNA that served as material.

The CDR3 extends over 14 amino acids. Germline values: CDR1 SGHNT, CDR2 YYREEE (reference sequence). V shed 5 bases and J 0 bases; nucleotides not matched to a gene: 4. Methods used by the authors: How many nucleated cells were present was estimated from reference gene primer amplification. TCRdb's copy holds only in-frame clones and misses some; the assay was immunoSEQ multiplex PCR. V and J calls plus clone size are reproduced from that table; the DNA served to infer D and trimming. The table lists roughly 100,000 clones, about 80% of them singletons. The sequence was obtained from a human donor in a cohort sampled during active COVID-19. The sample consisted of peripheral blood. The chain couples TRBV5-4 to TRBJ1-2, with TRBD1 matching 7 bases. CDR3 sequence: CASRRDSSNYGYTF. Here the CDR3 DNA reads TGTGCCAGCAGGCGGGACAGTTCTAACTATGGCTACACCTTC. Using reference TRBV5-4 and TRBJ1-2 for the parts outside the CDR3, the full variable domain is ETGVTQSPTHLIKTRGQQVTLRCSSQSGHNTVSWYQQALGQGPQFIFQYYREEENGRGNFPPRFSGLQFPNYSSELNVNALELDDSALYLCASRRDSSNYGYTFGSGTRLTVV.